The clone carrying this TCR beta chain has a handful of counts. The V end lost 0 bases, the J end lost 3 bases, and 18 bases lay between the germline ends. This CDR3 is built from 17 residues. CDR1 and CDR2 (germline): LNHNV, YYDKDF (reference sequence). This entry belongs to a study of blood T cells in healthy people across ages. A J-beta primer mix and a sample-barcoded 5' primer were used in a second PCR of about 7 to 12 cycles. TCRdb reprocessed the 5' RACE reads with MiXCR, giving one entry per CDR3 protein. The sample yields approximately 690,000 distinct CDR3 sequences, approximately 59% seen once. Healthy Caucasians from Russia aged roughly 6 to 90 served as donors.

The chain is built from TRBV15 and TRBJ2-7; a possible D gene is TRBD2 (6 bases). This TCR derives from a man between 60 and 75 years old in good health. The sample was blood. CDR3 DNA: TGTGCCACCAGCAGAGACCGCGGGAAGGGATTCTACTACGAGCAGTACTTC. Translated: CATSRDRGKGFYYEQYF.